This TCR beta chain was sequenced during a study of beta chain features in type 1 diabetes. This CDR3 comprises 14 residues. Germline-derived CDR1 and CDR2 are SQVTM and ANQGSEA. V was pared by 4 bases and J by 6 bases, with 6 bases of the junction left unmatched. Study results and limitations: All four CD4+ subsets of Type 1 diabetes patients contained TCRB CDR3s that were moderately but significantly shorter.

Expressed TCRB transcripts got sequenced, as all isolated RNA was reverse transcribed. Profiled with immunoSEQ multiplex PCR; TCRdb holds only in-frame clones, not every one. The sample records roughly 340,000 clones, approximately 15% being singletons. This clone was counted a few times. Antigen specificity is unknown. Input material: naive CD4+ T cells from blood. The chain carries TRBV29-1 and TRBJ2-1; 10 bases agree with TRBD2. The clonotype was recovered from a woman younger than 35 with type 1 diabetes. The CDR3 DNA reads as TGCAGCGTTGTAGGGACTAGCGCGGCCAATGAGCAGTTCTTC. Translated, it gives CSVVGTSAANEQFF.